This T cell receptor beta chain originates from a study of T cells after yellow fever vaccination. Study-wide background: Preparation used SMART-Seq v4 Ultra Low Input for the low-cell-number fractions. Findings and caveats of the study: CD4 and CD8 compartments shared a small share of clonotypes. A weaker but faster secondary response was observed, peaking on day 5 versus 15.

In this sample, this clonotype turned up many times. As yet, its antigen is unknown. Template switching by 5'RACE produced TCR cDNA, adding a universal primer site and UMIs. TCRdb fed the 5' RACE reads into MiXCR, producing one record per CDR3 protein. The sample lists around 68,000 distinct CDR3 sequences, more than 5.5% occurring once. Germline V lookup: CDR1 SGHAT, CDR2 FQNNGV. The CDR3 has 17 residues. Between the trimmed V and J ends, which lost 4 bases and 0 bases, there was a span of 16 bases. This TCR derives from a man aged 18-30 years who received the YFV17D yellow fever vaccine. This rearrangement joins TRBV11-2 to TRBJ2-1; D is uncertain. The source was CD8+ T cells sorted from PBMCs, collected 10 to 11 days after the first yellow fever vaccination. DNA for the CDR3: TGTGCCAGCAGCTCGCGCCCGGCGGAGAGCTCCTACAATGAGCAGTTCTTC. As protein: CASSSRPAESSYNEQFF.